This TCR beta chain was obtained from a study of blood T cell repertoires in COVID-19. Turning to the study itself: Material from acute and convalescent COVID-19 was sourced from the United States, Italy and Spain. The analysed material was cDNA or gDNA that came from T cells, B-cell-depleted T cells, or PBMCs.

In the authors' workflow: By means of reference gene primer amplification, nucleated cell counts were estimated. Measured with immunoSEQ multiplex PCR; TCRdb has only the in-frame clones, and not every one. V, J and clone size reflect that table, while D and trimming were determined from the DNA. Here the sample spans 200,000 to 250,000 clones, 86% being singletons. From germline, CDR1 is ENHRY and CDR2 SYGVKD. After removal of 0 bases from V and 9 bases from J, the junction contained 5 bases not matched to a gene. The CDR3 is 14 residues long. The V call is TRBV10-3, the J call TRBJ2-1; TRBD2 agrees at 7 bases. The receptor was isolated from a woman between 45 and 65 years old who had recovered from COVID-19. The sequenced sample consisted of PBMCs or T cells enriched from blood (not recorded which). The CDR3 loop is CAISESSGNAEQFF. As DNA, the CDR3 is TGTGCCATCAGTGAGTCCAGCGGGAACGCTGAGCAGTTCTTC.